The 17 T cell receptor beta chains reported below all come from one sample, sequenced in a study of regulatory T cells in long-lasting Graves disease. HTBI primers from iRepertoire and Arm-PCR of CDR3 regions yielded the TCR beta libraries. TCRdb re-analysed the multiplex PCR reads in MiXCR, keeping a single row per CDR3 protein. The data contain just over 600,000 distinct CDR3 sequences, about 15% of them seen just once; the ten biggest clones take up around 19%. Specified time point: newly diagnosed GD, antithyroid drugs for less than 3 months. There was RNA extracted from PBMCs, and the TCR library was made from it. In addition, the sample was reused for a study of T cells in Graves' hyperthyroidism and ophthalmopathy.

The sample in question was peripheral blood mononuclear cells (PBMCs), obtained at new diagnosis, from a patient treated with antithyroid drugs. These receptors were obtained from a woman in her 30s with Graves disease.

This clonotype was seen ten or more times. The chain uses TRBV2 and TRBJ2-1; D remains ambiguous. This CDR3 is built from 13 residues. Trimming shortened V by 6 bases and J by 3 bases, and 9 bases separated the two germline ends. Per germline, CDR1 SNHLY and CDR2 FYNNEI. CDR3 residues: CASSLYGYNEQFF. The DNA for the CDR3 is TGTGCCAGCAGCCTTTATGGCTACAATGAGCAGTTCTTC.

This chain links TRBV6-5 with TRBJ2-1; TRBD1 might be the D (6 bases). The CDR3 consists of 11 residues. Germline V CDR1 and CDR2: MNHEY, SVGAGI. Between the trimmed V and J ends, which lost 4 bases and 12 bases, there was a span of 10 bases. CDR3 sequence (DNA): TGTGCCAGCAGTTGGACAGACAGGCAGTTCTTC. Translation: CASSWTDRQFF.

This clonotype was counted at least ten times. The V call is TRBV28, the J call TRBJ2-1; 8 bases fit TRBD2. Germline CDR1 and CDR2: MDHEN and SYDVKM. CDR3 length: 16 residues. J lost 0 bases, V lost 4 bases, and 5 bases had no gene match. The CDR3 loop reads CASSSLAGGSYNEQFF. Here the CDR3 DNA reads TGTGCCAGCAGTTCCCTTGCGGGAGGCTCCTACAATGAGCAGTTCTTC.

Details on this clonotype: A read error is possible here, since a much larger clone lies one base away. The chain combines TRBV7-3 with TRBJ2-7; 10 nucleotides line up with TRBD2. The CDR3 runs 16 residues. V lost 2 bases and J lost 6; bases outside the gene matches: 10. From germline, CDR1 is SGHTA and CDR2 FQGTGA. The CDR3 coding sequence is TGTGCCAGCAGCTTACGTAGCGGGGGGTCCACCTGCGAGCAGTACTTC. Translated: CASSLRSGGSTCEQYF.

As DNA, the CDR3 is TGCAGCGTTGAAGATGAGGGGACTAGCGCCCTGGGCACCGGGGAGCTGTTTTTT. This translates into CSVEDEGTSALGTGELFF. The chain combines TRBV29-1 with TRBJ2-2; 10 positions agree with TRBD2. Unmatched junction bases numbered 11, after V lost 0 bases and J lost 4 bases. Per the germline V gene, CDR1 is SQVTM and CDR2 is ANQGSEA. The CDR3 length is 18 residues.

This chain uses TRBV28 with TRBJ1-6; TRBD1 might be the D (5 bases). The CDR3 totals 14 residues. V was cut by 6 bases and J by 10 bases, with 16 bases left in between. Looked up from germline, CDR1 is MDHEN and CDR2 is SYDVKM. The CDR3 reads CASSQGYWASPLHF. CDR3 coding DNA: TGTGCCAGCAGCCAGGGTTATTGGGCGTCACCCCTCCACTTT.

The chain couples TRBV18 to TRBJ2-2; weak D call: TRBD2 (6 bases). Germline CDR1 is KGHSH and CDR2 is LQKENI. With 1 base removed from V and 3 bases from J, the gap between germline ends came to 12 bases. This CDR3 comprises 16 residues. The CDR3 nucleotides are TGTGCCAGCTCACCACAGGGTTCGGGAGACACCGGGGAGCTGTTTTTT. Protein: CASSPQGSGDTGELFF.

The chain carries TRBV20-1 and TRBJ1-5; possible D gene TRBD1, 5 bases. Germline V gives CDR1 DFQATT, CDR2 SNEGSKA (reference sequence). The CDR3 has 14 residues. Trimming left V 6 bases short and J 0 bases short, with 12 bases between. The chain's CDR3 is CSAERQYSNQPQHF. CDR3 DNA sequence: TGCAGTGCGGAGAGACAGTATAGCAATCAGCCCCAGCATTTT.

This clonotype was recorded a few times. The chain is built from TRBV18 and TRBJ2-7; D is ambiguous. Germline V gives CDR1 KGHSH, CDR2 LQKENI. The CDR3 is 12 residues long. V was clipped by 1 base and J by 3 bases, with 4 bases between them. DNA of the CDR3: TGTGCCAGCTCACCACTTGACTACGAGCAGTACTTC. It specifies CASSPLDYEQYF.

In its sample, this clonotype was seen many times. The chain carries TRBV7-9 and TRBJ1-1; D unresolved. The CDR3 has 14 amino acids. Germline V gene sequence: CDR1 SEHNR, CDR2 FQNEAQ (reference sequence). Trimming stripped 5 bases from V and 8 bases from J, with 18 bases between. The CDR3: CASSRPPDGLEAFF. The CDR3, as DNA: TGTGCCAGCAGCCGCCCCCCAGACGGACTGGAAGCTTTCTTT.

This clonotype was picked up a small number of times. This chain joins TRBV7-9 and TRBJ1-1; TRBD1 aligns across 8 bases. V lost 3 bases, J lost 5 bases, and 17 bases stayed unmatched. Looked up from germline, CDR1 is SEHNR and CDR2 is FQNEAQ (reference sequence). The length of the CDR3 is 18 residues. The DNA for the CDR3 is TGTGCCAGCAGCTTGGACAGGGCCCGAGGAATGATCGGAACTGAAGCTTTCTTT. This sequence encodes CASSLDRARGMIGTEAFF.

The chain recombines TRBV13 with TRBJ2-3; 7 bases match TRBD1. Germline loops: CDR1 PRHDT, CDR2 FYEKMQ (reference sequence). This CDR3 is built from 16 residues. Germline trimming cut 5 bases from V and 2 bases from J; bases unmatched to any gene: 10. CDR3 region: CASSLYRDSYTDTQYF. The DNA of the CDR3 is TGTGCCAGCAGCCTCTACCGGGACAGCTACACAGATACGCAGTATTTT.

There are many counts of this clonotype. CDR3 loop: CASSLTINLYNEQFF. In DNA, the CDR3 is TGTGCCAGCAGCTTAACGATAAACCTCTATAATGAGCAGTTCTTC. The J gene is TRBJ2-1, the V gene TRBV7-3; D is ambiguous. V lost 0 bases, J lost 7 bases, and 13 bases lay in between. Germline CDR1 and CDR2: SGHTA and FQGTGA. This CDR3 contains 15 residues.

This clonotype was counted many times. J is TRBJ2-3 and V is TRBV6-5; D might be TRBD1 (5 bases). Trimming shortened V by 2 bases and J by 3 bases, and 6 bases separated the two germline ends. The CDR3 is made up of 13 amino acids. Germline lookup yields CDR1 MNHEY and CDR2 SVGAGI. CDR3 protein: CASSYQGTDTQYF. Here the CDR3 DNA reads TGTGCCAGCAGTTACCAGGGAACAGATACGCAGTATTTT.

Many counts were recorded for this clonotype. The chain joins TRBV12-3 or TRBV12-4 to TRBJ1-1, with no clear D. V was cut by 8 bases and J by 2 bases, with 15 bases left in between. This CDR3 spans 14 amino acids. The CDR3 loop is CASLPTQANTEAFF. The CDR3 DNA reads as TGTGCCAGCCTTCCGACGCAAGCCAACACTGAAGCTTTCTTT.

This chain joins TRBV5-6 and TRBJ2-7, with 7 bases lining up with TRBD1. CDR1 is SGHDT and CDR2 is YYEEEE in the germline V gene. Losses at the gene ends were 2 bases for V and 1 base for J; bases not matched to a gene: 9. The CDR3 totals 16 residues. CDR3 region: CASSFFETGWSYEQYF. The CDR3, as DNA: TGTGCCAGCAGCTTTTTCGAGACAGGGTGGTCCTACGAGCAGTACTTC.

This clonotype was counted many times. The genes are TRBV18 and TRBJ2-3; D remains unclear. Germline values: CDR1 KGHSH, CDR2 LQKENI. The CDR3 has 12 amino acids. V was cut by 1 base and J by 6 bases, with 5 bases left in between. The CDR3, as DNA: TGTGCCAGCTCACCACAGCAGGATACGCAGTATTTT. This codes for CASSPQQDTQYF.